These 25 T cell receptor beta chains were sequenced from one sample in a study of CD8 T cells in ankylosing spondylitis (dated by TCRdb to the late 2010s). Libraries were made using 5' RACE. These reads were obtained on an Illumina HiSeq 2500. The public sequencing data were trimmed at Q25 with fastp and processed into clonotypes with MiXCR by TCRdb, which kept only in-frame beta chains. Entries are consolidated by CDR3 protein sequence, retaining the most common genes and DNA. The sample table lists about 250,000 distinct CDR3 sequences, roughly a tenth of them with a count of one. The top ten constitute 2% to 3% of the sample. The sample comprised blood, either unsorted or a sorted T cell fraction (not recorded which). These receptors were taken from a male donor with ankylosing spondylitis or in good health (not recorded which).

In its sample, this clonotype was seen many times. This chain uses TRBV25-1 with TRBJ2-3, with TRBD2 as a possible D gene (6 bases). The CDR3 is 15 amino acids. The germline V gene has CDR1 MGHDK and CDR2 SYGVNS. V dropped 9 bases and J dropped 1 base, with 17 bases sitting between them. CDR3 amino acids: CASTSTGVGTDTQYF. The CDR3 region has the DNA TGTGCCAGTACTTCCACGGGAGTCGGCACAGATACGCAGTATTTT.

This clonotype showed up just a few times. CDR3 loop: CASSDPADSSAKETQYF. CDR3 sequence (DNA): TGTGCCAGCAGTGACCCGGCGGACAGTTCGGCCAAAGAGACCCAGTACTTC. This rearrangement joins TRBV2 to TRBJ2-5; D may be TRBD1 (6 bases). This CDR3 region has 17 residues. Germline V lookup: CDR1 SNHLY, CDR2 FYNNEI. Trimming left V 3 bases short and J 3 bases short, with 20 bases between.

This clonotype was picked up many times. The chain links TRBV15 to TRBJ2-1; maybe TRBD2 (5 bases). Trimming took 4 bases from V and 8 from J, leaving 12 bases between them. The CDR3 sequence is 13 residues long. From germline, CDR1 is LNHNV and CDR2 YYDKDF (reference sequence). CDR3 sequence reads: CATSNYFGDEQFF. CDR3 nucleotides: TGTGCCACCAGCAACTACTTCGGGGATGAGCAGTTCTTC. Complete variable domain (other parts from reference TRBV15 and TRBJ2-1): DAMVIQNPRYQVTQFGKPVTLSCSQTLNHNVMYWYQQKSSQAPKLLFHYYDKDFNNEADTPDNFQSRRPNTSFCFLDIRSPGLGDTAMYLCATSNYFGDEQFFGPGTRLTVL.

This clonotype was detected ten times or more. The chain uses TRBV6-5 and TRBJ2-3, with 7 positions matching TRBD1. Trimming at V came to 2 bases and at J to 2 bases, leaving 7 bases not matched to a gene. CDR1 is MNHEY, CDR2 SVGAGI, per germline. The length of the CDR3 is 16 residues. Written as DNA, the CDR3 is TGTGCCAGCAGTTACGGTGGCAGGGGGTACACAGATACGCAGTATTTT. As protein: CASSYGGRGYTDTQYF.

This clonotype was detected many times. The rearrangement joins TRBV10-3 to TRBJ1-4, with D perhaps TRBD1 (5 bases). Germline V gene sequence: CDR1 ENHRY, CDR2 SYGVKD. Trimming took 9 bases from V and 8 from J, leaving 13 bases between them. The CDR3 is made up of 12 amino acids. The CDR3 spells CAIRDVDEKLFF. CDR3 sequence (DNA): TGTGCCATACGGGACGTCGACGAAAAACTGTTTTTT.

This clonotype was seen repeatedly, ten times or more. The CDR3 region is CASSRGQVGLNTEAFF. CDR3 sequence (DNA): TGCGCCAGCAGCCGAGGCCAGGTGGGCCTGAACACTGAAGCTTTCTTT. The chain uses TRBV4-1 and TRBJ1-1; D is unresolved. Trimming cost V 4 bases and J 0 bases, with 15 bases left between them. CDR3 size: 16 residues. Germline lookup yields CDR1 MGHRA and CDR2 YSYEKL.

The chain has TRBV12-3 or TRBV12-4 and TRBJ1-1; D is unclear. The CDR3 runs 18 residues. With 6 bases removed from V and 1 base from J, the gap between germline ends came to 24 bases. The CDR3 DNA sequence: TGTGCCAGCAGGCCCCACCCCACCTTGACACCAAAGAACACTGAAGCTTTCTTT. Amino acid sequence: CASRPHPTLTPKNTEAFF.

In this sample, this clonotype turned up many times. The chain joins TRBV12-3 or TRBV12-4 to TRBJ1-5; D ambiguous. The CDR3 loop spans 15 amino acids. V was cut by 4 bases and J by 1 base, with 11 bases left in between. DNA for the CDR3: TGTGCCAGCAGTTCTGTCTCAGGAAGCAATCAGCCCCAGCATTTT. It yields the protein CASSSVSGSNQPQHF.

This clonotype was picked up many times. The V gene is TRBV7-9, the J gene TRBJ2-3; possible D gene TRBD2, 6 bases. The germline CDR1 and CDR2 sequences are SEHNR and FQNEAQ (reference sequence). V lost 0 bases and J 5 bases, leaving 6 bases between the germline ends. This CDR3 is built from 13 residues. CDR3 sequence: CASSLAEGDTQYF. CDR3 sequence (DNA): TGTGCCAGCAGCTTAGCGGAGGGAGATACGCAGTATTTT.

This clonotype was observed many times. The CDR3 loop reads CASSPWTSGGALGTDTQYF. The CDR3 DNA reads TGTGCCAGCAGCCCGTGGACTAGCGGGGGGGCTCTCGGAACAGATACGCAGTATTTT. The chain is built from TRBV11-1 and TRBJ2-3; 15 nucleotides line up with TRBD2. V lost 5 bases and J lost 3; bases outside the gene matches: 12. The CDR3 spans 19 residues. The germline CDR1 and CDR2 sequences are SGHAT and FQDESV (reference sequence).

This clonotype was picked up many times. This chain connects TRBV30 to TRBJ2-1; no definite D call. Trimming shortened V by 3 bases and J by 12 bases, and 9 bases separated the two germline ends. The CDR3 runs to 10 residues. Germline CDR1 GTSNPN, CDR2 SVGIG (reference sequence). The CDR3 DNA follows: TGTGCCTGGAGGAAGACAAGGCAGTTCTTC. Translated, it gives CAWRKTRQFF.

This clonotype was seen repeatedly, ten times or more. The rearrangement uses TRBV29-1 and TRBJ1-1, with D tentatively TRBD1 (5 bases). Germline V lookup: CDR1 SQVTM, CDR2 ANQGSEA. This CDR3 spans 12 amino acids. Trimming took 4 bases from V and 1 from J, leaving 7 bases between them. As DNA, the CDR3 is TGCAGCGTTGGACAGACGAACACTGAAGCTTTCTTT. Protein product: CSVGQTNTEAFF.

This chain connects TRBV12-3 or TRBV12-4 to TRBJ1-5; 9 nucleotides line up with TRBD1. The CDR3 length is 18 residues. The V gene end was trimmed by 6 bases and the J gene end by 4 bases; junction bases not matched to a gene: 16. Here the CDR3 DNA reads TGTGCCAGCAGGGGCTTCCAAGGCACAGGGGGCAGGAATCAGCCCCAGCATTTT. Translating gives CASRGFQGTGGRNQPQHF.

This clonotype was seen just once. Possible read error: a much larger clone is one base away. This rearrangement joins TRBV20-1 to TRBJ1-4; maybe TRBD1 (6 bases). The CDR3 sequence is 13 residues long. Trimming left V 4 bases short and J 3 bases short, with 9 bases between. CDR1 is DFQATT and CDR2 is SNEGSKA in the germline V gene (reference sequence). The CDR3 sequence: CSATRTANEKLFF. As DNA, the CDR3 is TGCAGTGCTACACGGACAGCTAATGAAAAACTGTTTTTT.

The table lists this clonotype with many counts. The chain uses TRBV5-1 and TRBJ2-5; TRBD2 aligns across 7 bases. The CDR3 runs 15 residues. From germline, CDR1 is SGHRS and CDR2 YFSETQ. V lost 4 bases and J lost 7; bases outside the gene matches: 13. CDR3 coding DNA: TGCGCCAGCAGCGCAACCACTAGCTCGGGGGGGACCCAGTACTTC. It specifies CASSATTSSGGTQYF.

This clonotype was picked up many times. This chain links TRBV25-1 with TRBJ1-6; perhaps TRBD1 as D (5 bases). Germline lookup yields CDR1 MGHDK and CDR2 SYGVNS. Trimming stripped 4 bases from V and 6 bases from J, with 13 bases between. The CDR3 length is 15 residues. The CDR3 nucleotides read TGTGCCAGCAGTGGGCCGCAGGGCCGTAATTCACCCCTCCACTTT. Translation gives CASSGPQGRNSPLHF.

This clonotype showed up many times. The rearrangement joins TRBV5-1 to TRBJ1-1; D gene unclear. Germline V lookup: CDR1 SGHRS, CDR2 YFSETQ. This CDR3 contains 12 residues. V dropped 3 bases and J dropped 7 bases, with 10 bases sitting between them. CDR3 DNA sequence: TGCGCCAGCAGCTCCTACGGGGTTGAAGCTTTCTTT. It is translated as CASSSYGVEAFF. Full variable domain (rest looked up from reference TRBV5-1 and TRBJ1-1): KAGVTQTPRYLIKTRGQQVTLSCSPISGHRSVSWYQQTPGQGLQFLFEYFSETQRNKGNFPGRFSGRQFSNSRSEMNVSTLELGDSALYLCASSSYGVEAFFGQGTRLTVV.

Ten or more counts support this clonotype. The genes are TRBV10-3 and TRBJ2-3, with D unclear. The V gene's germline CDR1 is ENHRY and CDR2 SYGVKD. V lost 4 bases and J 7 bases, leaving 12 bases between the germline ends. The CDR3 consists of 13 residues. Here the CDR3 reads CAISGAATNTQYF. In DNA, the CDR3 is TGTGCCATCAGTGGGGCCGCCACGAATACGCAGTATTTT.

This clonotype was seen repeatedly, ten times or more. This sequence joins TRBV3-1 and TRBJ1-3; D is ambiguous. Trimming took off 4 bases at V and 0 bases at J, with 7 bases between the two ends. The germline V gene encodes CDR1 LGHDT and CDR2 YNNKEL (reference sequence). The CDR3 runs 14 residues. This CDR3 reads CASSRALSGNTIYF. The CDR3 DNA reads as TGTGCCAGCAGCCGGGCCCTCTCTGGAAACACCATATATTTT.

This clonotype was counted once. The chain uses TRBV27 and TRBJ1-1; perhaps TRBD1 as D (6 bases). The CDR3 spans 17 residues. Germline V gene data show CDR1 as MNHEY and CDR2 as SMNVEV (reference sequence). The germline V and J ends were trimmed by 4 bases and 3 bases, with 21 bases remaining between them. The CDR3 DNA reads TGTGCCAGCAGTTCCTATTGGGGGCGCCCGGAAGACACTGAAGCTTTCTTT. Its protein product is CASSSYWGRPEDTEAFF.

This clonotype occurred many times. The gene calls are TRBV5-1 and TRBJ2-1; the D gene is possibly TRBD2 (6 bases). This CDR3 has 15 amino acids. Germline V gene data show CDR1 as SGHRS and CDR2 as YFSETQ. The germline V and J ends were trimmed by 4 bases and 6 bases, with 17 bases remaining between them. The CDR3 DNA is TGCGCCAGCAGCCGGGCTTCGACTAGTGGCAATGAGCAGTTCTTC. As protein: CASSRASTSGNEQFF.

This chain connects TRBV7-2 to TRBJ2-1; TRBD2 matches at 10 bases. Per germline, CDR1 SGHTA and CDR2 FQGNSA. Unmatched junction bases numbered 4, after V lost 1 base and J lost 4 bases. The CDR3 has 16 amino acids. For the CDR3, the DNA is TGTGCCAGCAGCTTAGATACTAGCGGGGTTTACAATGAGCAGTTCTTC. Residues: CASSLDTSGVYNEQFF.

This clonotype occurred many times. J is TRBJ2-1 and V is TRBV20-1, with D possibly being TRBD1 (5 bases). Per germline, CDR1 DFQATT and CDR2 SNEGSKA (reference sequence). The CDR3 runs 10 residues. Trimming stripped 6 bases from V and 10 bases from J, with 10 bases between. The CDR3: CSATGGEQFF. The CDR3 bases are TGCAGTGCAACAGGTGGGGAGCAGTTCTTC.

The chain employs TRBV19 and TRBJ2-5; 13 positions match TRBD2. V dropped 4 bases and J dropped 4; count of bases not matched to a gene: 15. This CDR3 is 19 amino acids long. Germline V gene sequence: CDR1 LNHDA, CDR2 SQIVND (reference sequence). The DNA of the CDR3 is TGTGCCAGTAGTACGCGCGGGACTAGCGGGGCCCCGCGGGGAGAGACCCAGTACTTC. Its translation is CASSTRGTSGAPRGETQYF.

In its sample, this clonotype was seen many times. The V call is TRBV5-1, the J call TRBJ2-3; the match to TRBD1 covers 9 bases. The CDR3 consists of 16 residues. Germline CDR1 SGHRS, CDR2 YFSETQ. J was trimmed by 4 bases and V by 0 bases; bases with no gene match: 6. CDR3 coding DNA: TGCGCCAGCAGCTTGGAAGTTACAGGGGGCCCAGATACGCAGTATTTT. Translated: CASSLEVTGGPDTQYF. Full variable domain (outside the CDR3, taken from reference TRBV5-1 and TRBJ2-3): KAGVTQTPRYLIKTRGQQVTLSCSPISGHRSVSWYQQTPGQGLQFLFEYFSETQRNKGNFPGRFSGRQFSNSRSEMNVSTLELGDSALYLCASSLEVTGGPDTQYFGPGTRLTVL.